The 25 T cell receptor beta chains in this list originate from one sample, sequenced in a study of blood T cell repertoires in COVID-19. This table comes from immunoSEQ multiplex PCR, and its TCRdb copy is limited to in-frame clones, with some not included. The sample has 250,000 or so clones, more than 85% seen once; the top ten hold approximately 7%. The sample taken for sequencing was peripheral blood. These receptors originate from a woman aged 70-85 years with active or convalescent COVID-19.

The chain joins TRBV19 to TRBJ2-3; D call uncertain. V was shortened by 3 bases and J by 2 bases, with 12 bases between the two germline ends. This CDR3 is built from 15 residues. CDR1 is LNHDA, CDR2 SQIVND, per germline (reference sequence). The CDR3 DNA reads as TGTGCCAGTAGTATTGGCCCCGAAGTCACAGATACGCAGTATTTT. Protein: CASSIGPEVTDTQYF.

This clone was seen only a few times. The V call is TRBV6-5, the J call TRBJ1-6; D gene unclear. Trimming took 6 bases from V and 6 from J, leaving 12 bases between them. Germline values: CDR1 MNHEY, CDR2 SVGAGI. The CDR3 is made up of 14 amino acids. Written as DNA, the CDR3 is TGTGCCAGCAGGCAGTCGGGAGGTAATTCACCCCTCCACTTT. Its translation is CASRQSGGNSPLHF.

The CDR3 DNA reads TGCGCCAGCAGCCTCCGGGACAGATCGAATGGCTACACCTTC. It translates to CASSLRDRSNGYTF. This rearrangement joins TRBV5-1 to TRBJ1-2, with 7 bases lining up with TRBD1. Per the germline V gene, CDR1 is SGHRS and CDR2 is YFSETQ. The length of the CDR3 is 14 residues. Germline trimming cut 4 bases from V and 6 bases from J; bases unmatched to any gene: 9.

This chain uses TRBV2 with TRBJ1-6; TRBD1 agrees at 12 bases. V shed 6 bases and J 5 bases; nucleotides not matched to a gene: 5. CDR3 length equals 16 residues. The germline CDR1 and CDR2 sequences are SNHLY and FYNNEI. CDR3 DNA sequence: TGTGCCAGCAGCGGGACAGGGGGCCCTAATAATTCACCCCTCCACTTT. Its protein product is CASSGTGGPNNSPLHF.

The chain links TRBV15 to TRBJ1-5; TRBD1 might be the D (5 bases). Deletions cut 3 bases from V and 2 bases from J, with 11 bases between. CDR1 and CDR2 (germline): LNHNV, YYDKDF (reference sequence). The CDR3 sequence is 15 residues long. The CDR3 region has the DNA TGTGCCACCAGCAGCTGGGGAGGGGGCAATCAGCCCCAGCATTTT. It translates to CATSSWGGGNQPQHF.

The rearrangement joins TRBV5-1 to TRBJ1-1; no clear D. The CDR3 has 14 residues. Germline assignment: CDR1 SGHRS and CDR2 YFSETQ. V gave up 2 bases and J gave up 1 base, with 9 bases separating them. The CDR3 nucleotides read TGCGCCAGCAGCTTCAGAGGGTCGAACACTGAAGCTTTCTTT. This codes for CASSFRGSNTEAFF. Based on the CDR3 plus reference TRBV5-1 and TRBJ1-1, the full variable domain is KAGVTQTPRYLIKTRGQQVTLSCSPISGHRSVSWYQQTPGQGLQFLFEYFSETQRNKGNFPGRFSGRQFSNSRSEMNVSTLELGDSALYLCASSFRGSNTEAFFGQGTRLTVV.

The V gene is TRBV2, the J gene TRBJ2-5; TRBD2 aligns across 7 bases. CDR3 length: 14 residues. The junction had 8 bases not matched to a gene; V was cut back by 6 bases and J by 4 bases. Germline V gene data show CDR1 as SNHLY and CDR2 as FYNNEI. This CDR3 reads CASRELGEGETQYF. As DNA, the CDR3 is TGTGCCAGCAGGGAGTTAGGGGAGGGAGAGACCCAGTACTTC.

This chain uses TRBV24-1 with TRBJ2-2; 7 bases align to TRBD1. V shed 9 bases, J shed 2 bases, and the junction held 14 bases outside the gene matches. CDR3 length: 17 amino acids. Germline assignment: CDR1 KGHDR and CDR2 SFDVKD. This CDR3 reads CATEGTFGTANTGELFF. CDR3 sequence (DNA): TGTGCCACCGAGGGTACCTTCGGGACAGCCAACACCGGGGAGCTGTTTTTT.

The rearrangement links TRBV23-1 to TRBJ1-6; D gene uncertain. TRBV23-1 is annotated as an ORF whose role is uncertain. This CDR3 has 11 residues. V shed 7 bases and J shed 7 bases, with 5 bases lying between them. CDR3 protein: CASTFNSPLHF. As DNA, the CDR3 is TGCGCCAGCACCTTCAATTCACCCCTCCACTTT.

The CDR3 region is CASSLTLTGNTEAFF. For the CDR3, the DNA is TGTGCCAGCAGCCTCACCCTGACAGGGAACACTGAAGCTTTCTTT. The chain is built from TRBV7-9 and TRBJ1-1; perhaps TRBD1 as D (6 bases). Germline loops: CDR1 SEHNR, CDR2 FQNEAQ (reference sequence). This CDR3 contains 15 residues. V was trimmed by 5 bases and J by 1 base, leaving 14 bases between them.

V and J are TRBV29-1 and TRBJ1-1; TRBD1 matches 9 bases. V was clipped by 7 bases and J by 4 bases; unmatched bases: 13. This CDR3 spans 15 amino acids. Germline assignment: CDR1 SQVTM and CDR2 ANQGSEA. The CDR3: CSALDRGGAGTEAFF. CDR3 bases: TGCAGCGCTTTGGACAGGGGCGGAGCGGGCACTGAAGCTTTCTTT.

The rearrangement uses TRBV5-3 and TRBJ2-1; 11 bases fit TRBD2. TRBV5-3 has ORF status, its function being uncertain. The V and J ends lost 1 base and 7 bases, in that order; junction bases with no gene match: 4. The CDR3 runs 15 residues. The CDR3, as DNA: TGTGCCAGAAGCTTGCGACTAGCGGGGAGGAATGAGCAGTTCTTC. Protein: CARSLRLAGRNEQFF.

The chain links TRBV6-2 or TRBV6-3 to TRBJ2-7; the match to TRBD2 covers 8 bases. This CDR3 is 14 amino acids long. V shed 2 bases, J shed 0 bases, and the junction held 0 bases outside the gene matches. Germline values: CDR1 MNHEY, CDR2 SVGEGT. The CDR3 coding sequence is TGTGCCAGCAGTTACGGACTAGCCTCCTACGAGCAGTACTTC. Amino acids: CASSYGLASYEQYF.

The chain employs TRBV2 and TRBJ2-5; the D gene is possibly TRBD1 (6 bases). The CDR3 extends over 13 amino acids. Trimming left V 4 bases short and J 4 bases short, with 10 bases between. The germline gives CDR1 SNHLY, CDR2 FYNNEI. The CDR3 reads CASSVDSTETQYF. For the CDR3, the DNA is TGTGCCAGCAGTGTGGACAGTACAGAGACCCAGTACTTC.

The gene calls are TRBV9 and TRBJ2-7; D unclear. Trimming pared 4 bases from V and 4 bases from J, leaving 12 bases between. The length of the CDR3 is 13 residues. Germline V gene sequence: CDR1 SGDLS, CDR2 YYNGEE. The CDR3 region has the DNA TGTGCCAGCAGCAAGAGCGACGTATACGAGCAGTACTTC. Translation: CASSKSDVYEQYF.

The gene calls are TRBV5-4 and TRBJ1-2; D might be TRBD1 (6 bases). Deletions cut 4 bases from V and 2 bases from J, with 15 bases between. This CDR3 spans 15 amino acids. The germline V gene has CDR1 SGHNT and CDR2 YYREEE (reference sequence). For the CDR3, the DNA is TGTGCCAGCAGCATAGGACAGCCTGGGAACTATGGCTACACCTTC. It encodes CASSIGQPGNYGYTF.

This clone was seen only a few times. The rearrangement links TRBV14 to TRBJ2-1; 12 bases are a match to TRBD2. After removal of 5 bases from V and 8 bases from J, the junction contained 7 bases not matched to a gene. The CDR3 has 15 residues. The V gene's germline CDR1 is SGHDN and CDR2 FVKESK. The DNA of the CDR3 is TGTGCCAGCAGCTTTCTAGCGGGGGGGCCTGATGAGCAGTTCTTC. It codes for CASSFLAGGPDEQFF.

This sequence joins TRBV24-1 and TRBJ2-1, with TRBD2 identical over 8 bases. CDR3 size: 15 residues. The germline gives CDR1 KGHDR, CDR2 SFDVKD. The V segment lost 5 bases and the J segment 9 bases; nucleotides outside the gene matches: 11. The CDR3 spells CATSGIRGGPREQFF. DNA of the CDR3: TGTGCCACCAGTGGTATCCGCGGGGGGCCGCGTGAGCAGTTCTTC.

This clone was seen only once. The chain couples TRBV6-5 to TRBJ1-5, with 8 bases lining up with TRBD1. V lost 7 bases to trimming and J lost 3 bases; unmatched junction nucleotides: 8. The V gene's germline CDR1 is MNHEY and CDR2 SVGAGI. The CDR3 consists of 15 residues. DNA of the CDR3: TGTGCCAGCACCCTCCAGGGGGCCGTCAATCAGCCCCAGCATTTT. Residues: CASTLQGAVNQPQHF.

This rearrangement joins TRBV4-2 to TRBJ2-1, with D possibly matching TRBD2 (5 bases). The V end was cut by 2 bases, the J end by 6 bases, with 11 bases between. The germline gives CDR1 LGHNA, CDR2 YNFKEQ. The length of the CDR3 is 14 residues. The CDR3 nucleotides read TGTGCCAGCAGCCAAACATCGCGGGTCAATGAGCAGTTCTTC. Translating it yields CASSQTSRVNEQFF.

The chain carries TRBV19 and TRBJ1-2, with D uncertain. The CDR3 covers 13 residues. In germline, CDR1 is LNHDA, CDR2 SQIVND (reference sequence). Between the trimmed V and J ends, which lost 6 bases and 4 bases, there was a span of 12 bases. CDR3 bases: TGTGCCAGTAGACTAACGAGAAGCTATGGCTACACCTTC. It is translated as CASRLTRSYGYTF.

As for this clone: This CDR3 is also generated by other DNA sequences in the sample. This chain's CDR3 is CASSLAGQGGTEAFF. CDR3 sequence (DNA): TGCGCCAGCAGCTTGGCTGGACAGGGAGGCACTGAAGCTTTCTTT. The chain has TRBV5-1 and TRBJ1-1; 8 positions agree with TRBD1. J was trimmed by 4 bases and V by 0 bases; bases with no gene match: 5. The germline CDR1 and CDR2 sequences are SGHRS and YFSETQ. The CDR3 runs 15 residues.

The CDR3 DNA sequence: TGCGCCAGCAGCTTGTACAGATCTTATGGCTACACCTTC. Its protein product is CASSLYRSYGYTF. J is TRBJ1-2 and V is TRBV5-1; D is unresolved. This CDR3 has 13 residues. Germline CDR1 reads SGHRS; CDR2 reads YFSETQ. Trimming shortened V by 1 base and J by 5 bases, and 9 bases separated the two germline ends.

The rearrangement joins TRBV6-5 to TRBJ2-7; 7 positions match TRBD1. Germline V gene data show CDR1 as MNHEY and CDR2 as SVGAGI. This CDR3 spans 14 amino acids. After removal of 7 bases from V and 0 bases from J, the junction contained 6 bases not matched to a gene. The CDR3 protein is CASTPSGGSYEQYF. Here the CDR3 DNA reads TGTGCCAGCACGCCGTCAGGGGGCTCCTACGAGCAGTACTTC.

This clone was counted a few times. The V and J genes are TRBV11-3 and TRBJ2-2; 7 bases line up with TRBD1. Unmatched junction bases numbered 2, after V lost 4 bases and J lost 3 bases. The CDR3 length is 14 residues. Germline V gives CDR1 SGHNT, CDR2 YENEEA. For the CDR3, the DNA is TGTGCCAGCAGCTCCGGACAGGACACCGGGGAGCTGTTTTTT. Translating it yields CASSSGQDTGELFF.